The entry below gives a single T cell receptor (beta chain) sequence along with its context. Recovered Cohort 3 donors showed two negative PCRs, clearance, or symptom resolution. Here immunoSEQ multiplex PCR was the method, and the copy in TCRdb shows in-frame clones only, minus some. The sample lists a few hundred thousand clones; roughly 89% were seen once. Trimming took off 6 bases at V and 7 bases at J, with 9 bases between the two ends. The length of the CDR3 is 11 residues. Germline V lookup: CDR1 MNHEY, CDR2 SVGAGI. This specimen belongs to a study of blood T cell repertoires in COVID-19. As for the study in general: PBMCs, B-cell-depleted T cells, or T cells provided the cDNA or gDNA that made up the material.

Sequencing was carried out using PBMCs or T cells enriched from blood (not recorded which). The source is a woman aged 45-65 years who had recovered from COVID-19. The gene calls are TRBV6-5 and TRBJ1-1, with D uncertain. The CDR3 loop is CASSWYSEAFF. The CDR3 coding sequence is TGTGCCAGCAGCTGGTACAGTGAAGCTTTCTTT.